One sample yielded the 14 T cell receptor beta chains listed below, sequenced in a study of graft-versus-host responses after intestinal transplantation. This table comes from immunoSEQ multiplex PCR, and its TCRdb copy is limited to in-frame clones, with some not included. The table has fewer than 25,000 clones, roughly 42% seen once. The input for sequencing was alloreactive CD4+ T cells from a mixed lymphocyte reaction culture, taken before intestinal transplant. Subset of the sample: CFSE-low proliferating T cells sorted from roughly 6-day pre-transplant mixed lymphocyte reaction (GvH or HvG direction). The receptors were gathered from a human patient who received an intestinal transplant.

The genes are TRBV30 and TRBJ1-2; D is ambiguous. Germline CDR1 GTSNPN, CDR2 SVGIG (reference sequence). Trimming removed 4 bases from V and 5 bases from J, with 14 bases in between. CDR3 size: 13 residues. The CDR3 sequence is CAWNPFGPYGYTF. Written as DNA, the CDR3 is TGTGCCTGGAATCCTTTTGGGCCTTATGGCTACACCTTC.

This clone was seen only a few times. This chain uses TRBV6-5 with TRBJ1-3; D is unresolved. The ends were cut back, 2 bases at V and 0 bases at J, with 5 bases in the middle. Germline CDR1 MNHEY, CDR2 SVGAGI. CDR3 length: 14 residues. This CDR3 is CASSYGLSGNTIYF. DNA of the CDR3: TGTGCCAGCAGTTACGGCCTCTCTGGAAACACCATATATTTT.

This clone was seen only a few times. The V gene is TRBV15, the J gene TRBJ2-5; 8 nucleotides line up with TRBD1. Unmatched junction bases numbered 8, after V lost 3 bases and J lost 8 bases. The CDR3 contains 14 residues. Germline lookup yields CDR1 LNHNV and CDR2 YYDKDF (reference sequence). Written as DNA, the CDR3 is TGTGCCACCAGCAGGGGTGGGACAGGCGTCACCCAGTACTTC. Protein: CATSRGGTGVTQYF.

This clone appeared a few times. This chain joins TRBV7-9 and TRBJ1-1; perhaps TRBD1 as D (5 bases). Germline values: CDR1 SEHNR, CDR2 FQNEAQ (reference sequence). The ends were cut back, 2 bases at V and 1 base at J, with 8 bases in the middle. The CDR3 has 14 residues. CDR3 nucleotides: TGTGCCAGCAGCTTACCCGGACAGAACACTGAAGCTTTCTTT. Residues: CASSLPGQNTEAFF.

Notes on this clone: A read error may account for a junction end that differs from germline. Other DNA sequences from this sample encode an identical CDR3 as well. This chain connects TRBV6-5 to TRBJ1-6, with unresolved D. CDR3 length equals 16 residues. Germline CDR1 reads MNHEY; CDR2 reads SVGAGI. CDR3 in amino acids: CASSYSIGVGNSPLHF. The CDR3 bases are TGTGCCAGCAGTTACTCGATCGGGGTAGGAAATTCACCTCTCCACTTT.

This clone counts as medium-sized (0.01 to 0.1%). The junction differs from germline at one of its ends, possibly a read error. The CDR3 DNA follows: TGTGCCAGTAGTATAGATTTCTCTGCGGACAGAGTTTTT. Encoded protein: CASSIDFSADRVF. The J gene is TRBJ1-4, the V gene TRBV19; a possible D gene is TRBD1 (6 bases). The CDR3 consists of 13 residues. Germline lookup yields CDR1 LNHDA and CDR2 SQIVND (reference sequence).

The V call is TRBV19, the J call TRBJ1-4, with 7 bases that match TRBD1. From germline, CDR1 is LNHDA and CDR2 SQIVND (reference sequence). The CDR3 extends over 14 amino acids. V lost 6 bases to trimming and J lost 4 bases; unmatched junction nucleotides: 5. The CDR3: CASSQGQFNEKLFF. The CDR3 DNA reads TGTGCCAGTAGCCAGGGACAGTTTAATGAAAAACTGTTTTTT.

The table lists this clone with a few counts. The chain couples TRBV19 to TRBJ2-2, with D perhaps TRBD1 (5 bases). This CDR3 region has 14 residues. V lost 1 base and J lost 3, with 6 bases in between. CDR1 LNHDA and CDR2 SQIVND come from the germline V gene (reference sequence). CDR3 coding DNA: TGTGCCAGTAGTATAGGACAGTACACCGGGGAGCTGTTTTTT. Translation: CASSIGQYTGELFF.

In its sample, this clone was seen a few times. This chain joins TRBV6-1 and TRBJ1-2; D possibly corresponds to TRBD1 (6 bases). Germline CDR1 reads MNHNS; CDR2 reads SASEGT. Trimming removed 5 bases at V and 6 bases at J, with 10 bases between. This CDR3 contains 12 residues. CDR3 sequence reads: CASSKNRDGYTF. DNA of the CDR3: TGTGCCAGCAGTAAAAACAGGGATGGCTACACCTTC.

This chain connects TRBV19 to TRBJ1-2; D not resolved. Trimming stripped 5 bases from V and 8 bases from J, with 12 bases between. The CDR3 runs 12 residues. Germline-derived CDR1 and CDR2 are LNHDA and SQIVND (reference sequence). The CDR3 here is CASSETLGGYTF. The CDR3 bases are TGTGCCAGTAGTGAGACACTAGGGGGCTACACCTTC. Using reference TRBV19 and TRBJ1-2 for the parts outside the CDR3, the full variable domain is DGGITQSPKYLFRKEGQNVTLSCEQNLNHDAMYWYRQDPGQGLRLIYYSQIVNDFQKGDIAEGYSVSREKKESFPLTVTSAQKNPTAFYLCASSETLGGYTFGSGTRLTVV.

The table lists this clone with a few counts. The chain has TRBV5-1 and TRBJ2-5; the D is unclear. The CDR3 has 12 residues. Germline values: CDR1 SGHRS, CDR2 YFSETQ. V lost 0 bases and J lost 3, with 3 bases in between. CDR3 sequence: CASSLGEETQYF. CDR3 coding DNA: TGCGCCAGCAGCTTGGGAGAAGAGACCCAGTACTTC.

The chain links TRBV2 to TRBJ1-6, with 10 bases that match TRBD1. CDR1 and CDR2 from the germline V gene are SNHLY and FYNNEI. The junction had 7 bases not matched to a gene; V was cut back by 10 bases and J by 7 bases. The CDR3 spans 14 residues. The CDR3: CAKGGQGPNSPLHF. The CDR3 DNA follows: TGTGCCAAAGGGGGACAGGGGCCAAATTCACCCCTCCACTTT.

This rearrangement joins TRBV19 to TRBJ1-1; 7 positions agree with TRBD1. Germline CDR1 is LNHDA and CDR2 is SQIVND (reference sequence). The CDR3 sequence is 13 residues long. J gave up 8 bases and V 5 bases, and 8 bases lay outside the gene matches. This CDR3 is CASSFAPGQEAFF. CDR3 DNA sequence: TGTGCCAGTAGTTTCGCTCCGGGACAGGAAGCTTTCTTT.

The genes are TRBV6-1 and TRBJ2-3; D is undetermined. Germline V CDR1 and CDR2: MNHNS, SASEGT. V lost 0 bases and J lost 9, with 10 bases in between. The CDR3 is 13 residues long. CDR3 loop: CASSEALRVTQYF. CDR3 nucleotide sequence: TGTGCCAGCAGTGAAGCGCTACGGGTCACGCAGTATTTT.